This TCR beta chain was sequenced for a study of brain T cells in children with intractable seizures. The germline V gene encodes CDR1 SGHAT and CDR2 FQNNGV. The CDR3 sequence is 19 residues long. Trimming removed 0 bases from V and 3 bases from J, with 24 bases in between. The protocol was immunoSEQ multiplex PCR, while the TCRdb copy is restricted to in-frame clones and leaves out a portion. The data show roughly 80,000 clones, with approximately 94% seen just once and more than 1.5% held by the top ten. A word on this clone: Its antigen is currently unknown.

Only cases whose brain tissue showed the highest T cell transcript signatures were sequenced. Pre-surgery treatment included at least one anti-epileptic drug. Notes on the study in general: Viral specificity was inferred only from CDR3 similarity; HCMV serostatus was unknown.

This chain links TRBV11-2 with TRBJ2-7, with unresolved D. The sequence was obtained from a boy under two years old with tuberous sclerosis and intractable seizures. The sample was peripheral blood, taken at surgery. CDR3 loop: CASSLEGSLPIKGVYEQYF. In nucleotides, the CDR3 is TGTGCCAGCAGCTTAGAAGGTAGCCTCCCCATAAAAGGAGTCTACGAGCAGTACTTC.